Listed below are T cell receptor beta chains from one sample, sequenced in a study of early T cells in non-severe SARS-CoV-2 infection. TCRdb reprocessed the 5' RACE reads with MiXCR, giving one entry per CDR3 protein. This sample has tens of thousands of distinct CDR3 sequences, with about 10% found just once. Sequencing was carried out using whole blood. All receptors derive from an adult who was a healthcare worker with PCR-confirmed SARS-CoV-2 infection or an uninfected control (not recorded which). Both conserved end residues are part of each CDR3. The order of the fields is V gene, clone size, D gene, J gene, CDR3 length, CDR3 DNA, CDR3 protein. D genes are given only for firm matches. Clone size is stated in some rows and not others, as once, few, many or a class when expanded.

>TRBV30|many|TRBD1|TRBJ1-1|13
TGTGCCTGGAGTTCAACAGGGGTAACTGAAGCTTTCTTT
CAWSSTGVTEAFF
>TRBV18|many|.|TRBJ2-7|12
TGTGCCAGCTCACCATCTCGGGACGAGCAGTACTTC
CASSPSRDEQYF
>TRBV29-1|.|TRBD1|TRBJ2-1|12
TGCAGCGGGGGGACAGCTGGGAATGAGCAGTTCTTC
CSGGTAGNEQFF
>TRBV7-9|few|.|TRBJ1-5|14
TGTGCCAGCAGCTTTGCAGGGAGCAATCAGCCCCAGCATTTT
CASSFAGSNQPQHF
>TRBV14|many|.|TRBJ2-3|15
TGTGCCAGCAGCCAAGAAAGACTGGCTGCAGATACGCAGTATTTT
CASSQERLAADTQYF
>TRBV12-3/TRBV12-4|many|.|TRBJ1-2|14
TGTGCCAGCAGTGCCACCGTGGGAGGCTATGGCTACACCTTC
CASSATVGGYGYTF
>TRBV6-2/TRBV6-3|few|.|TRBJ2-1|13
TGTGCCAGCACGTCAGATTCGGTGGGTGAGCAGTTCTTC
CASTSDSVGEQFF
>TRBV29-1|many|.|TRBJ2-3|13
TGCAGCGCCACACGCTTGGGCACAGATACGCAGTATTTT
CSATRLGTDTQYF
>TRBV11-3|.|.|TRBJ2-1|12
TGTGCCAGCAGCTTTATAGGGTTGGAGCAGTTCTTC
CASSFIGLEQFF
>TRBV7-6|many|.|TRBJ2-2|13
TGTGCCAGCAGTCCTAGTGGAACCGGGGAGCTGTTTTTT
CASSPSGTGELFF
>TRBV6-5|many|.|TRBJ1-6|14
TGTGCCAGCAGCTCTTGGGGACCTAATTCACCCCTCCACTTT
CASSSWGPNSPLHF
>TRBV5-5|few|TRBD2|TRBJ2-2|19
TGTGCCAGCAGCTTGACTCCGGTGATGAGCGGGAGGTACACCGGGGAGCTGTTTTTT
CASSLTPVMSGRYTGELFF
>TRBV29-1|few|.|TRBJ2-1|13
TGCAGCGTTGGCGTGACTTGGGGTGATGAGCAGTTCTTC
CSVGVTWGDEQFF
>TRBV11-2|.|.|TRBJ2-2|14
TGTGCCAGCAGCATGGGAGTCAGGGTGGGGGAGCTGTTTTTT
CASSMGVRVGELFF
>TRBV6-6|.|TRBD1|TRBJ1-4|14
TGTGCCACCAACCCCGGGACAGGGGTCGAAAAACTGTTTTTT
CATNPGTGVEKLFF
>TRBV29-1|few|.|TRBJ1-1|15
TGCAGCGCTGGGTTCAGGCTCTCCGATCTCACTGAAGCTTTCTTT
CSAGFRLSDLTEAFF
>TRBV28|few|.|TRBJ1-5|11
TGTGCCAGCAGTAAGGGGCAGCCCCAGCATTTT
CASSKGQPQHF
>TRBV2|.|.|TRBJ1-2|14
TGTGCCAGCAGCGAACAGGGAAGTAGCTATGGCTACACCTTC
CASSEQGSSYGYTF
>TRBV27|many|TRBD2|TRBJ2-7|16
TGTGCCAGCAGTTTATTAGGCGGGGGGAGAGTCTACGAGCAGTACTTC
CASSLLGGGRVYEQYF
>TRBV20-1|.|.|TRBJ2-5|12
TGCAGTGCGACCCCCCTAGGAGAGACCCAGTACTTC
CSATPLGETQYF
>TRBV29-1|many|TRBD1|TRBJ1-5|17
TGCAGCGTCGCCACCGGACAGGGGGCTAGTGGAAATCAGCCCCAGCATTTT
CSVATGQGASGNQPQHF
>TRBV27|many|.|TRBJ1-5|16
TGTGCCGCCTCCCCCTCGGCGGGTGAGGGAAATCAGCCCCAGCATTTT
CAASPSAGEGNQPQHF
>TRBV7-2|many|.|TRBJ2-2|14
TGTGCCAGCAGCTTAATCCGTGTCACCGGGGAGCTGTTTTTT
CASSLIRVTGELFF
>TRBV12-3/TRBV12-4|.|.|TRBJ2-5|14
TGTGCCAGCAGTTTTTGGACCCTAGGGGAGACCCAGTACTTC
CASSFWTLGETQYF
>TRBV24-1|few|TRBD2|TRBJ2-2|19
TGTGCCACCAGTGATTTGACAGATACTAGCGGGAGGGACACCGGGGAGCTGTTTTTT
CATSDLTDTSGRDTGELFF
>TRBV20-1|many|.|TRBJ2-7|12
TGCAGTGCTAGTCTGGGGGAGTACGAGCAGTACTTC
CSASLGEYEQYF
>TRBV19|many|.|TRBJ2-1|12
TGTGCCAGTAGTCCTGGTTTGGGTGAGCAGTTCTTC
CASSPGLGEQFF
>TRBV10-2|.|.|TRBJ2-7|14
TGCGCCGCCCTTTCAGGGGGGCTATCCTACGAGCAGTACTTC
CAALSGGLSYEQYF
>TRBV7-2|many|TRBD2|TRBJ2-7|13
TGTGCCAGCAGTCAGGGAGGGGTCACGCGGCAGTACTTC
CASSQGGVTRQYF
>TRBV12-5|few|.|TRBJ2-5|16
TGTGCTAGTGGTTTGTCGGTCTCCTCCCCTAGGGAGACCCAGTACTTC
CASGLSVSSPRETQYF
>TRBV5-1|few|TRBD1|TRBJ1-6|14
TGCGCCAGCAGCGGGGGGGACAGCAATTCACCCCTCCACTTT
CASSGGDSNSPLHF
>TRBV4-3|few|TRBD1|TRBJ2-7|17
TGCGCCAGCAGCCTAACCGCGGGGACAGGGGGCGGCCACGAGCAGTACTTC
CASSLTAGTGGGHEQYF
>TRBV10-2|.|TRBD2|TRBJ2-5|15
TGCGCCAGCAGTGACCCTAGCGGGGGTACGGAGACCCAGTACTTC
CASSDPSGGTETQYF
>TRBV9|.|.|TRBJ2-1|14
TGTGCCAGCAGCGTGGCCCGGTCGTACAATGAGCAGTTCTTC
CASSVARSYNEQFF
>TRBV11-2|.|.|TRBJ2-7|16
TGTGCCAGCAGCTTAGATAATGTAGGGACCACCACCGGGCAGTACTTC
CASSLDNVGTTTGQYF
>TRBV27|few|TRBD2|TRBJ2-7|17
TGTGCCAGCAGTCCTCGGGGGACTAGCGGGAGGGCCTATGAGCAGTACTTC
CASSPRGTSGRAYEQYF
>TRBV7-9|.|TRBD1|TRBJ1-1|16
TGTGCCAGCAGCTTAGCAGGGGGCGGGATGAACACTGAAGCTTTCTTT
CASSLAGGGMNTEAFF
>TRBV7-2|.|.|TRBJ2-1|12
TGTGCCAGCAGATATCAGGGGCCCGGGCAGTTCTTC
CASRYQGPGQFF
>TRBV11-2|many|.|TRBJ2-7|11
TGTGCCAGCAGCTTGCTATACGAGCAGTACTTC
CASSLLYEQYF
>TRBV18|many|TRBD1|TRBJ2-2|15
TGTGCCAGCTCACCGGGACAGGGATACACCGGGGAGCTGTTTTTT
CASSPGQGYTGELFF
>TRBV18|.|.|TRBJ2-3|16
TGTGCCAGCTCACCAACGGGGTTATCTAGCACAGATACGCAGTATTTT
CASSPTGLSSTDTQYF
>TRBV5-4|few|TRBD2|TRBJ2-3|15
TGTGCCAGCAGCTTGAAAGCGGGATTGCAAGATACGCAGTATTTT
CASSLKAGLQDTQYF
>TRBV2|few|TRBD1|TRBJ2-2|14
TGTGCCAGCGGAGTCCGACAGGGGGCCGGGGAGCTGTTTTTT
CASGVRQGAGELFF
>TRBV7-9|.|.|TRBJ2-5|14
TGTGCCAGCAGCTCGTACAGGGAGGTGGGCACCCAGTACTTC
CASSSYREVGTQYF
>TRBV6-5|.|TRBD2|TRBJ2-1|18
TGTGCCAGCAGTTACTCTACCAGCGGGGGTTCACTAAGGGATGAGCAGTTCTTC
CASSYSTSGGSLRDEQFF
>TRBV11-3|few|.|TRBJ2-7|13
TGTGCCAGCAGCTCCGGGACGGACTACGAGCAGTACTTC
CASSSGTDYEQYF
>TRBV6-5|few|.|TRBJ2-7|14
TGTGCCAGCAGTTACTCTCGGGTTTCCTACGAGCAGTACTTC
CASSYSRVSYEQYF
>TRBV18|many|.|TRBJ1-5|14
TGTGCCAGCTCACTAATTGCAGGGAGTCAGCCCCAGCATTTT
CASSLIAGSQPQHF
>TRBV5-1|few|.|TRBJ2-3|17
TGCGCCAGCAGCTTATATCGGGGTGGCCAGTTGATGGATACGCAGTATTTT
CASSLYRGGQLMDTQYF
>TRBV12-3/TRBV12-4|many|.|TRBJ2-7|13
TGTGCCAGCAGTCCTGTCGGCCGGGGCGAGCAGTACTTC
CASSPVGRGEQYF
>TRBV11-2|.|.|TRBJ1-2|13
TGTGCCAGCAGCTGGAGTAGGGGTCAAGGCTACACCTTC
CASSWSRGQGYTF
>TRBV5-6|many|.|TRBJ1-1|14
TGTGCCAGCAGCTTGGTCGCGGGAACCTGGAAAGCTTTCTTT
CASSLVAGTWKAFF